The 16 T cell receptor beta chains below come from one sample, sequenced in a study of blood T cell repertoires in COVID-19. The protocol was immunoSEQ multiplex PCR, while the TCRdb copy is restricted to in-frame clones and leaves out a portion. Of more than 300,000 clones listed, 88% were seen once; the top ten hold 1.2%. The sequencing input was PBMCs or T cells enriched from blood (not recorded which). The receptors here all came from a woman under 30 who had recovered from COVID-19.

This clone was seen a few times. The V call is TRBV2, the J call TRBJ1-5; possible D gene TRBD1, 6 bases. This CDR3 region has 15 residues. In germline, CDR1 is SNHLY, CDR2 FYNNEI. V was clipped by 7 bases and J by 2 bases, with 15 bases between them. The chain's CDR3 is CASTEGTRGNQPQHF. The CDR3 bases are TGTGCCAGCACAGAAGGGACACGGGGCAATCAGCCCCAGCATTTT.

The J gene is TRBJ1-2, the V gene TRBV27, with a tentative D call TRBD1 (5 bases). Deletions cut 4 bases from V and 0 bases from J, with 12 bases between. From germline, CDR1 is MNHEY and CDR2 SMNVEV (reference sequence). The CDR3 is 15 residues long. The CDR3 region is CASSSRGVPNYGYTF. The CDR3 DNA is TGTGCCAGCAGTTCCCGGGGGGTCCCTAACTATGGCTACACCTTC.

The chain links TRBV18 to TRBJ1-5, with 10 bases that match TRBD1. The length of the CDR3 is 14 residues. V dropped 3 bases and J dropped 7; count of bases not matched to a gene: 3. Germline CDR1 and CDR2: KGHSH and LQKENI. The CDR3 region has the DNA TGTGCCAGCTCACCGGGACAGGGGATCCAGCCCCAGCATTTT. Amino acids: CASSPGQGIQPQHF.

The chain carries TRBV6-5 and TRBJ2-5; no definite D call. The V end lost 8 bases, the J end lost 1 base, and 8 bases lay between the germline ends. The CDR3 covers 12 residues. Per germline, CDR1 MNHEY and CDR2 SVGAGI. CDR3 residues: CASWRSQETQYF. The CDR3 DNA reads as TGTGCCAGCTGGCGGTCCCAAGAGACCCAGTACTTC.

This clone has just a few counts. The V call is TRBV5-1, the J call TRBJ1-6, with D unclear. The CDR3 consists of 13 residues. V was clipped by 0 bases and J by 7 bases, with 5 bases between them. The V gene's germline CDR1 is SGHRS and CDR2 YFSETQ. This chain's CDR3 is CASSLVLNSPLHF. The CDR3 coding sequence is TGCGCCAGCAGCTTGGTCCTCAATTCACCCCTCCACTTT.

This rearrangement joins TRBV7-9 to TRBJ2-7, with unresolved D. The CDR3 spans 14 residues. The V gene's germline CDR1 is SEHNR and CDR2 FQNEAQ (reference sequence). V lost 1 base and J 3 bases, leaving 10 bases between the germline ends. As DNA, the CDR3 is TGTGCCAGCAGCTTAGTCGGTACCTTCTACGAGCAGTACTTC. Its protein product is CASSLVGTFYEQYF.

The rearrangement uses TRBV5-6 and TRBJ1-4; maybe TRBD1 (6 bases). V lost 4 bases, J lost 4 bases, and 14 bases lay in between. Germline V gene sequence: CDR1 SGHDT, CDR2 YYEEEE. This CDR3 spans 15 amino acids. CDR3 nucleotide sequence: TGTGCCAGCAGCCTTGACAGGCTCGATAATGAAAAACTGTTTTTT. It encodes CASSLDRLDNEKLFF.

The J gene is TRBJ2-7, the V gene TRBV7-2, with TRBD2 identical over 12 bases. This CDR3 has 16 amino acids. The germline gives CDR1 SGHTA, CDR2 FQGNSA. V shed 4 bases and J 6 bases; nucleotides not matched to a gene: 10. As DNA, the CDR3 is TGTGCCAGCAGCTCGCCCCTAGCGGGGGGGCGGGGCGAGCAGTACTTC. Its protein product is CASSSPLAGGRGEQYF.

The chain uses TRBV24-1 and TRBJ2-7; 7 bases align to TRBD1. The CDR3 runs to 13 residues. Germline V gives CDR1 KGHDR, CDR2 SFDVKD. V was pared by 9 bases and J by 6 bases, with 10 bases of the junction left unmatched. CDR3 sequence: CATGRRGFGEQYF. DNA for the CDR3: TGTGCCACCGGTCGCAGGGGGTTCGGCGAGCAGTACTTC.

The genes are TRBV28 and TRBJ2-7; 7 bases match TRBD1. The CDR3 is 15 amino acids. The trim removed 6 bases at V and 1 base at J, leaving 9 bases unmatched. The V gene's germline CDR1 is MDHEN and CDR2 SYDVKM. The DNA of the CDR3 is TGTGCCAGCAGCCCCCCGGGACAGCGTTCCTACGAGCAGTACTTC. Translated, it gives CASSPPGQRSYEQYF.

This sequence joins TRBV14 and TRBJ2-5; TRBD1 matches at 9 bases. With V trimmed by 4 bases and J by 6 bases, 9 bases remained unmatched. This CDR3 comprises 15 residues. CDR1 and CDR2 from the germline V gene are SGHDN and FVKESK. The CDR3 sequence: CASSPYRTGAKTQYF. Written as DNA, the CDR3 is TGTGCCAGCAGCCCCTACCGGACAGGGGCGAAGACCCAGTACTTC.

Comment on this clone: This specimen includes other DNA sequences encoding the same CDR3. J is TRBJ2-7 and V is TRBV28; D not certain. CDR3 length equals 11 residues. The germline V and J ends were trimmed by 6 bases and 3 bases, with 6 bases remaining between them. From germline, CDR1 is MDHEN and CDR2 SYDVKM. The CDR3 sequence is CASSPGYEQYF. In DNA, the CDR3 is TGTGCCAGCAGCCCCGGCTACGAGCAGTACTTC.

V and J are TRBV20-1 and TRBJ2-3, with D hard to call. V lost 6 bases, J lost 3 bases, and 4 bases lay in between. The CDR3 covers 10 residues. Per germline, CDR1 DFQATT and CDR2 SNEGSKA (reference sequence). In DNA form, the CDR3 reads TGCAGTGCCCGGACAGATACGCAGTATTTT. As protein: CSARTDTQYF.

The chain has TRBV7-6 and TRBJ1-3; D uncertain. The CDR3 totals 13 residues. Trimming took off 11 bases at V and 2 bases at J, with 13 bases between the two ends. Germline V gene lookup returns CDR1 SGHVS and CDR2 FNYEAQ. CDR3 amino acids: CALDRGPGNTIYF. The CDR3 coding sequence is TGTGCCTTAGACCGAGGGCCTGGAAACACCATATATTTT.

The V gene is TRBV5-4, the J gene TRBJ2-1; 7 bases map to TRBD2. The CDR3 runs to 15 residues. V trimming: 4 bases; J trimming: 0 bases; junction bases outside the gene matches: 4. CDR1 SGHNT and CDR2 YYREEE come from the germline V gene (reference sequence). This CDR3 is CASSRSGGSYNEQFF. The CDR3 DNA reads as TGTGCCAGCAGCCGATCGGGAGGCTCCTACAATGAGCAGTTCTTC. Together with reference TRBV5-4 and TRBJ2-1, the CDR3 gives the full variable domain: ETGVTQSPTHLIKTRGQQVTLRCSSQSGHNTVSWYQQALGQGPQFIFQYYREEENGRGNFPPRFSGLQFPNYSSELNVNALELDDSALYLCASSRSGGSYNEQFFGPGTRLTVL.

The chain recombines TRBV27 with TRBJ1-1, with D maybe TRBD1 (6 bases). The ends were cut back, 8 bases at V and 7 bases at J, with 26 bases in the middle. The germline V gene has CDR1 MNHEY and CDR2 SMNVEV (reference sequence). The CDR3 is 16 residues long. CDR3 protein: CASHSLIRGPTYEAFF. The CDR3 DNA sequence: TGTGCCAGCCACAGTTTGATCAGGGGCCCGACGTATGAAGCTTTCTTT.